This TCR beta chain was recorded in a study of shared clonotypes between healthy human individuals. General study results and limits: Compared with clonotypes that all four donors shared, non-shared clonotypes had lower generation probabilities. For sorted subsets, rarefaction showed incomplete sequencing despite large depth. Naive CD4 clonotype sharing across a few donors was about 5.3%.

The CDR3 is made up of 13 amino acids. Germline V gives CDR1 SNHLY, CDR2 FYNNEI. The germline V and J ends were trimmed by 8 bases and 0 bases, with 9 bases remaining between them. Per the original methods: Quality scores were absent from the junction-only immunoSEQ sequences, so filtering differed. TCRdb's table, derived via immunoSEQ multiplex PCR, lists solely in-frame clones and lacks some. The DNA was the basis for D and trimming; V, J and clone size are from that table. The repertoire holds roughly 1,000,000 clones, about four fifths seen once, with around 0.61% in the top ten. Details on this clone: Its matching antigen is unknown.

The sequence was obtained from a man younger than 30 in good health. Some clones in this sample may be carry-over from other donors' samples. The V call is TRBV2, the J call TRBJ2-3; the D is unclear. Specimen: memory CD4+ T cells from PBMCs. This sample's subset: CD45RA-negative fraction. The CDR3 bases are TGTGCCAGCCGAAGCTCTAGCACAGATACGCAGTATTTT. It specifies CASRSSSTDTQYF.